This T cell receptor (beta chain) was retrieved from a study of blood T cell repertoires in COVID-19. Study-wide background: Acute-phase and convalescent COVID-19 samples originated in the United States, Italy and Spain. T cells, B-cell-depleted T cells, or PBMCs supplied cDNA or gDNA.

The V and J ends lost 6 bases and 10 bases respectively, with 16 bases between them. The CDR3 is 13 amino acids. CDR1 is SNHLY, CDR2 FYNNEI, per germline. In the source study's methods: Amplified reference gene primers provided the basis for estimating nucleated cell counts. TCRdb keeps only in-frame clones here, not all; method: immunoSEQ multiplex PCR. The V and J calls and clone size are taken from that table; D and trimming were inferred from the DNA. Found here are 200,000 to 250,000 clones, roughly 84% of them singletons; the top ten hold 9.7%. The sample comprised peripheral blood. This receptor was identified in a man aged 45-60 years with active or convalescent COVID-19. This chain connects TRBV2 to TRBJ2-1; D is ambiguous. In DNA form, the CDR3 reads TGTGCCAGCAGGGATTCGGGTGCCCAAGAGCAGTTCTTC. Translation: CASRDSGAQEQFF.